These T cell receptor beta chains were read from a single sample in a study of T cell responses to AZD1222 COVID-19 vaccine. The table came from immunoSEQ multiplex PCR; TCRdb's copy has only in-frame clones and leaves some out. Counted here are roughly 150,000 clones, around nine tenths occurring once; the ten biggest clones make up approximately 0.97%. Sample: peripheral blood, taken 28 days after the second AZD1222 dose. These receptors were taken from an adult who received the AZD1222 COVID-19 vaccine. Both conserved end residues are trimmed from each CDR3. Fields, in order: D gene, V gene, J gene, CDR3 protein. D genes are given only for firm matches.

D gene: .
V gene: TRBV4-2
J gene: TRBJ1-1
CDR3 protein: ASSQEKNTEAF

D gene: TRBD1
V gene: TRBV7-9
J gene: TRBJ1-6
CDR3 protein: ASSVDWDRGYSPLH

D gene: .
V gene: TRBV6-5
J gene: TRBJ1-5
CDR3 protein: ASSYSGQGSNQPQH

D gene: .
V gene: TRBV7-9
J gene: TRBJ2-3
CDR3 protein: ASSLNRMDTDTQY

D gene: TRBD1
V gene: TRBV19
J gene: TRBJ1-3
CDR3 protein: ASSSTGVFSGNTIY

D gene: TRBD1
V gene: TRBV7-9
J gene: TRBJ2-3
CDR3 protein: ASSSTRGHRADTQY

D gene: .
V gene: TRBV4-3
J gene: TRBJ1-4
CDR3 protein: ASSQDGFPGKSEKLF

D gene: .
V gene: TRBV6-5
J gene: TRBJ1-1
CDR3 protein: ASSLGPFGGNTEAF

D gene: .
V gene: TRBV19
J gene: TRBJ2-7
CDR3 protein: ASSIVLVGREGNEQY

D gene: .
V gene: TRBV4-2
J gene: TRBJ2-7
CDR3 protein: ASSQDAGSFYEQY

D gene: .
V gene: TRBV28
J gene: TRBJ2-3
CDR3 protein: ASSLSLAGDTTDTQY

D gene: TRBD1
V gene: TRBV12-3/TRBV12-4
J gene: TRBJ1-5
CDR3 protein: ASSGTGDQPQH

D gene: .
V gene: TRBV2
J gene: TRBJ2-1
CDR3 protein: ASSRTEFYNEQF

D gene: .
V gene: TRBV4-3
J gene: TRBJ1-1
CDR3 protein: ASSQDPGNTEAF

D gene: .
V gene: TRBV3-1/TRBV3-2
J gene: TRBJ2-2
CDR3 protein: ASSQAGVGELF

D gene: .
V gene: TRBV12-5
J gene: TRBJ1-3
CDR3 protein: ASVGGVNSGNTIY

D gene: .
V gene: TRBV5-1
J gene: TRBJ2-7
CDR3 protein: ASSLDWVLYEQY

D gene: TRBD2
V gene: TRBV18
J gene: TRBJ2-1
CDR3 protein: ASSPPGLAVSYNEQF

D gene: TRBD1
V gene: TRBV7-9
J gene: TRBJ1-4
CDR3 protein: ASRTTGQGNEKLF

D gene: TRBD2
V gene: TRBV7-9
J gene: TRBJ2-3
CDR3 protein: ASRSVAGETDTQY

D gene: .
V gene: TRBV11-3
J gene: TRBJ2-7
CDR3 protein: ASSLEPGYEQY

D gene: .
V gene: TRBV6-5
J gene: TRBJ1-2
CDR3 protein: ASSPFFRRDYGYT

D gene: .
V gene: TRBV6-5
J gene: TRBJ2-5
CDR3 protein: ASSSRVEETQY

D gene: .
V gene: TRBV6-5
J gene: TRBJ1-1
CDR3 protein: ASFGRDLDF

D gene: TRBD1
V gene: TRBV7-9
J gene: TRBJ1-4
CDR3 protein: ASSRGTGGSSSNEKLF

D gene: TRBD1
V gene: TRBV20-1
J gene: TRBJ2-1
CDR3 protein: RPGGNEQF

D gene: .
V gene: TRBV7-2
J gene: TRBJ1-5
CDR3 protein: ASSLAPNQPQH

D gene: TRBD1
V gene: TRBV29-1
J gene: TRBJ1-1
CDR3 protein: SVEVFVGTGSNTEAF

D gene: .
V gene: TRBV19
J gene: TRBJ1-5
CDR3 protein: ASSPLVQYNQPQH

D gene: TRBD1
V gene: TRBV29-1
J gene: TRBJ1-1
CDR3 protein: SIWDSLNTEAF

D gene: TRBD1
V gene: TRBV29-1
J gene: TRBJ1-2
CDR3 protein: SVQGAHGYT

D gene: .
V gene: TRBV5-6
J gene: TRBJ1-1
CDR3 protein: ASSLRGRNTEAF

D gene: .
V gene: TRBV18
J gene: TRBJ2-7
CDR3 protein: ASSPLPLEGQY

D gene: .
V gene: TRBV7-7
J gene: TRBJ2-7
CDR3 protein: ASSQNTGSGEQY

D gene: .
V gene: TRBV12-3/TRBV12-4
J gene: TRBJ1-6
CDR3 protein: ASSLESPLH

D gene: .
V gene: TRBV7-5
J gene: TRBJ1-5
CDR3 protein: ARSPAWPQH